The rows below give T cell receptor beta chains drawn from one sample of a study of blood T cell repertoires in COVID-19. This table comes from immunoSEQ multiplex PCR, and its TCRdb copy is limited to in-frame clones, with some not included. This table has fewer than 500,000 clones, 87% appearing once. Material: PBMCs or T cells enriched from blood (not recorded which). These receptors came from a woman aged 18 to 35 who had recovered from COVID-19. The CDR3 runs from the conserved cysteine through the conserved F or W. A D gene is named only where the DNA matches it firmly. Rows may omit the clone size; those that give it use once, few, many or a size class.

D,size,J,length,V,DNA,CDR3
-,-,TRBJ1-3,16,TRBV5-5,TGTGCCAGCAGCTTGACTCGGGGTCTTTTAGGGAACACCATATATTTT,CASSLTRGLLGNTIYF
TRBD1,-,TRBJ1-2,13,TRBV6-5,TGTGCCAGTGTATCGGGGACAGGGACTGGCTACACCTTC,CASVSGTGTGYTF
TRBD1,-,TRBJ1-1,16,TRBV30,TGTGCCTGGAGTGCAGACAGGGGAGGACGAAACACTGAAGCTTTCTTT,CAWSADRGGRNTEAFF
TRBD1,-,TRBJ1-4,15,TRBV9,TGTGCCAGCAGCCCTCGGACAGGGGGAGGCGAAAAACTGTTTTTT,CASSPRTGGGEKLFF
TRBD1,-,TRBJ1-2,14,TRBV5-5,TGTGCCAGCAGCCAGGGACAGCCTTACTATGGCTACACCTTC,CASSQGQPYYGYTF
-,-,TRBJ1-6,15,TRBV3-1/TRBV3-2,TGTGCCAGCAGCCAGGGGAGGACGGGAAGTTCACCCCTCCACTTT,CASSQGRTGSSPLHF
-,-,TRBJ1-5,16,TRBV25-1,TGTGCCAGCAGTGACCCCCCGTTGATGCAGAATCAGCCCCAGCATTTT,CASSDPPLMQNQPQHF
-,-,TRBJ1-1,14,TRBV5-6,TGTGCCAGCAGCTGGGGGACAAAAAAGATTGAAGCTTTCTTT,CASSWGTKKIEAFF
-,once,TRBJ1-1,19,TRBV6-4,TGTGCCAGCAGTTTGATTCCTTACCGCGGTGGAGTGTTCGTCACTGAAGCTTTCTTT,CASSLIPYRGGVFVTEAFF
-,-,TRBJ1-2,17,TRBV5-4,TGTGCCAGCAGCCCAAGGACAGCACCCGCTCCTAACTATGGCTACACCTTC,CASSPRTAPAPNYGYTF
-,-,TRBJ2-6,15,TRBV5-1,TGCGCCAGCAGCTTTAGCCCAATTGGGGCCAACGTCCTGACTTTC,CASSFSPIGANVLTF
-,-,TRBJ1-3,15,TRBV27,TGTGCCAGCAGTTTAAACCCCCCAGGAGGAAACACCATATATTTT,CASSLNPPGGNTIYF
-,-,TRBJ1-2,13,TRBV5-1,TGCGCCAGCAGCTTTGGGGCTGCGAGAGGCTACACCTTC,CASSFGAARGYTF
-,-,TRBJ1-2,11,TRBV6-5,TGTGCCAGCAGCTCGGTAAAGGGCTACACCTTC,CASSSVKGYTF
-,-,TRBJ1-5,15,TRBV7-2,TGTGCCAGCAGCTTCAGAGAGGGCTTCTCTCAGCCCCAGCATTTT,CASSFREGFSQPQHF
-,-,TRBJ2-7,13,TRBV6-5,TGTGCCAGCAGGCCCACAGGAGCCTACGAGCAGTACTTC,CASRPTGAYEQYF
-,few,TRBJ1-2,15,TRBV5-4,TGTGCCAGCAGCTTGGCCCAGGGAGGTGACTATGGCTACACCTTC,CASSLAQGGDYGYTF